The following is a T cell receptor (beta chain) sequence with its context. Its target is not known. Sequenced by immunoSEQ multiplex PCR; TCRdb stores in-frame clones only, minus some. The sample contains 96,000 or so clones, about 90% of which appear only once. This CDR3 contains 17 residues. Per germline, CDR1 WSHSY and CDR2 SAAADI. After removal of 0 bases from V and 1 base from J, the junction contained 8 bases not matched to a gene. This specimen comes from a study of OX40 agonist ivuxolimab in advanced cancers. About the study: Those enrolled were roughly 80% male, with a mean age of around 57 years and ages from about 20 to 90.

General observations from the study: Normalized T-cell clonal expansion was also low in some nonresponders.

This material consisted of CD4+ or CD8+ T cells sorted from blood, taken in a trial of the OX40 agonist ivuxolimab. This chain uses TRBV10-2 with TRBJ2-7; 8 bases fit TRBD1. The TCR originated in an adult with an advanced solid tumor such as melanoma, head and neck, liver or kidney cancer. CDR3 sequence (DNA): TGCGCCAGCAGTGAGTCGGTATGGGGGACAGGATCCTACGAGCAGTACTTC. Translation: CASSESVWGTGSYEQYF.